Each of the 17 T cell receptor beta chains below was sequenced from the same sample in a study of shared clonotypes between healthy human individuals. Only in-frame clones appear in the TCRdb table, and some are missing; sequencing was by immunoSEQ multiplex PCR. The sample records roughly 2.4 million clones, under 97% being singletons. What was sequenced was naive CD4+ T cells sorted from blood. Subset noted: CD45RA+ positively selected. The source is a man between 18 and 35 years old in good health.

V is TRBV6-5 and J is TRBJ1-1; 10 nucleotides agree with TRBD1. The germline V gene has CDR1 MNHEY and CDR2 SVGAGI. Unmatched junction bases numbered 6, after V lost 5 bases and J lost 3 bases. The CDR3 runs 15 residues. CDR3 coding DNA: TGTGCCAGCAGTCGGGGGACAGGGGCTGACACTGAAGCTTTCTTT. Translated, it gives CASSRGTGADTEAFF.

The DNA of the CDR3 is TGTGCCAGCAGTTACGACCCGGGACTTTTTGTCAATGAGCAGTTCTTC. Its translation is CASSYDPGLFVNEQFF. The chain employs TRBV6-5 and TRBJ2-1; a weak D match, TRBD2 (6 bases). The V end lost 2 bases, the J end lost 6 bases, and 17 bases lay between the germline ends. This CDR3 is built from 16 residues. In germline, CDR1 is MNHEY, CDR2 SVGAGI.

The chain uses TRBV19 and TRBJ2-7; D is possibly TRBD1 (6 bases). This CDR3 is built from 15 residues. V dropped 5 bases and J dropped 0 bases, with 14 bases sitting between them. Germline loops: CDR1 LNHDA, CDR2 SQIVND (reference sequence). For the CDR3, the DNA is TGTGCCAGTAGTCGATATCGGACAGCCTCCTACGAGCAGTACTTC. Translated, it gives CASSRYRTASYEQYF.

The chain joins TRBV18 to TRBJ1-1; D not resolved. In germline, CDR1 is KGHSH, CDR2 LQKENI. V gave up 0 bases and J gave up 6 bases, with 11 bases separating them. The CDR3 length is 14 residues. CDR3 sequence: CASSPPGRIAEAFF. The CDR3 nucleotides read TGTGCCAGCTCACCACCCGGACGCATTGCTGAAGCTTTCTTT.

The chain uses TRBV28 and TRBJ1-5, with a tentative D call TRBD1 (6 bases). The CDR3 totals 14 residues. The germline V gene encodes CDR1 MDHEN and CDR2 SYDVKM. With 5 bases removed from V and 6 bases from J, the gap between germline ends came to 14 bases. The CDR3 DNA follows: TGTGCCAGCAGTCCGGGCCAGGGGAGTCAGCCCCAGCATTTT. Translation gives CASSPGQGSQPQHF.

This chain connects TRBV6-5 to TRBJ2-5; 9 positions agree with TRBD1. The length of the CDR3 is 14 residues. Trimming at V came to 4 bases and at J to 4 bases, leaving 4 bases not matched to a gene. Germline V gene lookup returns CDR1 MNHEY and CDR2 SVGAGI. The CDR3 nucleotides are TGTGCCAGCAGTTTCGGGACAGGGAGAGAGACCCAGTACTTC. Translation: CASSFGTGRETQYF.

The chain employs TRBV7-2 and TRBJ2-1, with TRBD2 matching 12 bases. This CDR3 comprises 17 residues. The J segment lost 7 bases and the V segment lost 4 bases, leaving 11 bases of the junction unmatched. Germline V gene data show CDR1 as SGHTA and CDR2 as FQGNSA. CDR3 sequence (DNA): TGTGCCAGCAGCTCCGCCCTACTAGCGGGAGGTCTGAATGAGCAGTTCTTC. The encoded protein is CASSSALLAGGLNEQFF. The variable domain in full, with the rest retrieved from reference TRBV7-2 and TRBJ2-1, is GAGVSQSPSNKVTEKGKDVELRCDPISGHTALYWYRQSLGQGLEFLIYFQGNSAPDKSGLPSDRFSAERTGGSVSTLTIQRTQQEDSAVYLCASSSALLAGGLNEQFFGPGTRLTVL.

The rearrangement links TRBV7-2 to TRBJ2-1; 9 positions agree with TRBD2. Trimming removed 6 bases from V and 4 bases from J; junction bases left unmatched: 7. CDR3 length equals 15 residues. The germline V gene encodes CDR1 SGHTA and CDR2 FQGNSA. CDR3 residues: CASRSASGAYNEQFF. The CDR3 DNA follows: TGTGCCAGCAGATCCGCTAGCGGGGCTTACAATGAGCAGTTCTTC. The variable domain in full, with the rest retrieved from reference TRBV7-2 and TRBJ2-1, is GAGVSQSPSNKVTEKGKDVELRCDPISGHTALYWYRQSLGQGLEFLIYFQGNSAPDKSGLPSDRFSAERTGGSVSTLTIQRTQQEDSAVYLCASRSASGAYNEQFFGPGTRLTVL.

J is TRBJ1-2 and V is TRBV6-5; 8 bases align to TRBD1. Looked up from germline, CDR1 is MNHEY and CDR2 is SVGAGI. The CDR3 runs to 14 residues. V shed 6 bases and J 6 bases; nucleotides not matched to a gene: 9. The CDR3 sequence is CASRPQGARNGYTF. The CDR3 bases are TGTGCCAGCAGACCCCAGGGGGCGAGGAATGGCTACACCTTC.

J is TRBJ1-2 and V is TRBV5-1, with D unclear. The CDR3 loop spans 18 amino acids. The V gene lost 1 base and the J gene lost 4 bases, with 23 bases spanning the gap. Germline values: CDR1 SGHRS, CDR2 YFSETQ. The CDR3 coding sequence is TGCGCCAGCAGCTTGACGGGTGTGGACGGAGGGAGTTTCTATGGCTACACCTTC. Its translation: CASSLTGVDGGSFYGYTF.

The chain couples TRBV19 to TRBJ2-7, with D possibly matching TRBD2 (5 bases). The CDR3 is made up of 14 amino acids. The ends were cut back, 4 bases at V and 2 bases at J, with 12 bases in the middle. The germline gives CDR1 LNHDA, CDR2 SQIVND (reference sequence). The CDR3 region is CASSKTEGPYEQYF. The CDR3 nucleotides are TGTGCCAGTAGTAAGACCGAGGGTCCCTACGAGCAGTACTTC.

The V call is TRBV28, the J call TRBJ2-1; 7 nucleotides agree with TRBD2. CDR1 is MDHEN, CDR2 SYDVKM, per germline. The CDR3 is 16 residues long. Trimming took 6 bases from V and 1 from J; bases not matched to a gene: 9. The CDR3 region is CASSPSGALSYNEQFF. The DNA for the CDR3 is TGTGCCAGCAGCCCGAGCGGGGCTCTTTCCTACAATGAGCAGTTCTTC.

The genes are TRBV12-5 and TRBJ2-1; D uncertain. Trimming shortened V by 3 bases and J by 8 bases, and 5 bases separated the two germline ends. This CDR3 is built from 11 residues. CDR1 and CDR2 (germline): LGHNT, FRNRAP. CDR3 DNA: TGTGCTAGTGGTTTAGGGCATGAGCAGTTCTTC. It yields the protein CASGLGHEQFF.

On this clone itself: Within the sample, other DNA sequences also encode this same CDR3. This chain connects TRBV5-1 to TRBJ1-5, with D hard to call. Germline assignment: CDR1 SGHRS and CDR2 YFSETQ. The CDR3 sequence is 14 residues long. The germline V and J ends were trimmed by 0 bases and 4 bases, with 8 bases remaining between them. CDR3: CASSLAGTNQPQHF. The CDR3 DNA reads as TGCGCCAGCAGCTTGGCGGGCACAAATCAGCCCCAGCATTTT.

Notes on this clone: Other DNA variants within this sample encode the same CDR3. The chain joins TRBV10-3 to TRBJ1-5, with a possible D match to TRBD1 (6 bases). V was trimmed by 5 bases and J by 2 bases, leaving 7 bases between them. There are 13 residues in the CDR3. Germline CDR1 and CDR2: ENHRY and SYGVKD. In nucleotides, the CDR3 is TGTGCCATCAGTTCAGGGGGCAATCAGCCCCAGCATTTT. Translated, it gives CAISSGGNQPQHF.

CDR3 loop: CASSTPRGTSAPNEQFF. The CDR3, as DNA: TGTGCCAGTAGTACCCCCCGGGGGACTAGTGCCCCCAATGAGCAGTTCTTC. The chain employs TRBV19 and TRBJ2-1; 8 nucleotides agree with TRBD2. The germline V gene encodes CDR1 LNHDA and CDR2 SQIVND (reference sequence). The CDR3 is 17 residues long. V shed 4 bases, J shed 6 bases, and the junction held 14 bases outside the gene matches.

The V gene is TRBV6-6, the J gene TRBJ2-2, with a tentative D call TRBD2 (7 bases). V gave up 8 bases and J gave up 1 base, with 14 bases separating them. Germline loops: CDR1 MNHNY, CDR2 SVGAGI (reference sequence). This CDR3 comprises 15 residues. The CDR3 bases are TGTGCCAGCCTGGGCGGGGGCGAGAACACCGGGGAGCTGTTTTTT. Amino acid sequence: CASLGGGENTGELFF.